This T cell receptor (beta chain) was documented in a study of T cell responses to AZD1222 COVID-19 vaccine. Study results and limitations: Repertoires were obtained only post-peak T cell response.

CDR3 length: 16 amino acids. Germline CDR1 and CDR2: MGHRA and YSYEKL. V was pared by 3 bases and J by 4 bases, with 5 bases of the junction left unmatched. About this clone: Its antigen remains unknown.

Repertoires were generated with immunoSEQ multiplex PCR, while TCRdb's copy carries only in-frame clones and drops some. The sample lists about 120,000 clones, approximately 90% occurring once. The receptor was isolated from an adult in good health. Sample: peripheral blood, taken on day 0 of AZD1222 vaccination. The genes are TRBV4-1 and TRBJ1-6, with TRBD1 identical over 8 bases. The CDR3 here is CASSHAWTGYNSPLHF. Written as DNA, the CDR3 is TGCGCCAGCAGCCATGCCTGGACAGGGTATAATTCACCCCTCCACTTT.